The clone carrying this TCR beta chain was found a few times. The antigen is not known. The data are from a study of early stage breast cancer tumors. Study as a whole: Of around 15 invasive breast tumors, about a dozen were hormone receptor-positive, HER2-negative. Overall study results and limits: Functional markers like CD4, CD8 and FOXP3 were missed in bulk sequencing. Commonly generated sequences made up most enriched TCRB sequences shared between patients.

The CDR3 sequence is 16 residues long. V shed 4 bases, J shed 0 bases, and the junction held 2 bases outside the gene matches. Germline-derived CDR1 and CDR2 are MNHEY and SMNVEV (reference sequence). Profiling relied on immunoSEQ multiplex PCR, and the TCRdb table lists in-frame clones only, not all of them. Counted here are some 9,700 clones, 60% to 85% occurring once; the ten biggest clones make up around 8.9%. This rearrangement joins TRBV27 to TRBJ2-2, with 10 bases fitting TRBD2. This receptor was obtained from a person aged 35-50 years with breast cancer. The specimen was normal breast tissue next to the tumor. For the CDR3, the DNA is TGTGCCAGCAGTTCTCTAGCGGGAGCGAACACCGGGGAGCTGTTTTTT. Translation gives CASSSLAGANTGELFF.